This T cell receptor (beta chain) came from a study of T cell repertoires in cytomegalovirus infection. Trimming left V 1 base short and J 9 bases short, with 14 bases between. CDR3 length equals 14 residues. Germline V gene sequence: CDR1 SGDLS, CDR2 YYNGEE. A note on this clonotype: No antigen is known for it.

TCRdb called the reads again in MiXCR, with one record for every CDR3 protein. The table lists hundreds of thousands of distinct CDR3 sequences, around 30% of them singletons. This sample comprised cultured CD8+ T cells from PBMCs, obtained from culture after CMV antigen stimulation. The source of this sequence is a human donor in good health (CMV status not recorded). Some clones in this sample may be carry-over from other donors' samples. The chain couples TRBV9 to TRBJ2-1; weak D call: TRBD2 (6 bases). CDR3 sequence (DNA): TGTGCCAGCAGCGTAAGGAGGGTTGGTAGTGAGCAGTTCTTC. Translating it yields CASSVRRVGSEQFF. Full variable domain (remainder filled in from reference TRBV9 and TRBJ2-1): DSGVTQTPKHLITATGQRVTLRCSPRSGDLSVYWYQQSLDQGLQFLIQYYNGEERAKGNILERFSAQQFPDLHSELNLSSLELGDSALYFCASSVRRVGSEQFFGPGTRLTVL.